Below are 5 T cell receptor beta chains sequenced from a single sample in a study of T cells after yellow fever vaccination. MiXCR, run by TCRdb on the 5' RACE reads, gives a single entry per CDR3 protein. The sample contains around 550,000 distinct CDR3 sequences, roughly 21% of which appear only once. This specimen consisted of PBMCs, obtained 15 days after the yellow fever booster vaccination. The receptors here all came from a man under 40 who received the YFV17D yellow fever vaccine.

This clonotype was counted between two and nine times. The chain recombines TRBV5-5 with TRBJ2-2; D possibly matches TRBD1 or TRBD2 (6 bases each). In germline, CDR1 is SGHKS, CDR2 YYEKEE (reference sequence). Trimming shortened V by 6 bases and J by 4 bases, and 19 bases separated the two germline ends. CDR3 length: 16 residues. The CDR3 DNA sequence: TGTGCCAGCACACCACCAACGGGGGCGACCACCGGGGAGCTGTTTTTT. This encodes CASTPPTGATTGELFF. Combining the CDR3 with reference TRBV5-5 and TRBJ2-2 gives the whole variable domain DAGVTQSPTHLIKTRGQQVTLRCSPISGHKSVSWYQQVLGQGPQFIFQYYEKEERGRGNFPDRFSARQFPNYSSELNVNALLLGDSALYLCASTPPTGATTGELFFGEGSRLTVL.

This clonotype was seen more than once but under ten times. The chain is built from TRBV2 and TRBJ2-6; unclear D gene. The germline gives CDR1 SNHLY, CDR2 FYNNEI. The CDR3 extends over 14 amino acids. Trimming cost V 3 bases and J 0 bases, with 3 bases left between them. The CDR3 DNA is TGTGCCAGCAGTGACTCCTCTGGGGCCAACGTCCTGACTTTC. It specifies CASSDSSGANVLTF.

This chain joins TRBV20-1 and TRBJ1-6; 7 positions agree with TRBD1. Germline V gene sequence: CDR1 DFQATT, CDR2 SNEGSKA (reference sequence). CDR3 length: 17 amino acids. Trimming took 5 bases from V and 10 from J; bases not matched to a gene: 20. Here the CDR3 reads CSAPESQIGTVLSPLHF. For the CDR3, the DNA is TGCAGTGCTCCAGAGAGTCAGATCGGGACAGTTCTGTCACCCCTCCACTTT.

This clonotype was picked up many times. CDR3 protein: CASSRGNNEKLFF. CDR3 DNA: TGTGCCAGCAGCCGGGGGAATAATGAAAAACTGTTTTTT. This sequence joins TRBV16 and TRBJ1-4, with D perhaps matching TRBD1 (5 bases). This CDR3 region has 13 residues. Per the germline V gene, CDR1 is KGHSY and CDR2 is FQNENV. V was clipped by 4 bases and J by 4 bases, with 7 bases between them. The complete variable domain, with remaining parts taken from reference TRBV16 and TRBJ1-4, reads GEEVAQTPKHLVRGEGQKAKLYCAPIKGHSYVFWYQQVLKNEFKFLISFQNENVFDETGMPKERFSAKCLPNSPCSLEIQATKLEDSAVYFCASSRGNNEKLFFGSGTQLSVL.

The CDR3 region has the DNA TGTGCCAGCAGCCAAGGTCTAGCGGTCACCGCGAACACCGGGGAGCTGTTTTTT. Amino acids: CASSQGLAVTANTGELFF. The genes are TRBV14 and TRBJ2-2, with TRBD2 matching over 7 bases. J was trimmed by 0 bases and V by 1 base; bases with no gene match: 8. The germline gives CDR1 SGHDN, CDR2 FVKESK. The CDR3 has 18 amino acids.